A single sample gave rise to the 5 T cell receptor beta chains below, sequenced in a study of identical twins. TCRdb itself ran the 5' RACE reads through MiXCR, one entry per CDR3 protein. This table holds about 250,000 distinct CDR3 sequences, over 12% found once. The sample was memory (CD45RO+) T cells sorted from blood. All receptors derive from a woman between 18 and 30 years old in good health.

V is TRBV18 and J is TRBJ2-1; 7 bases align to TRBD1. Germline values: CDR1 KGHSH, CDR2 LQKENI. Trimming took 3 bases from V and 7 from J; bases not matched to a gene: 6. This CDR3 spans 14 amino acids. The CDR3 sequence is CASSPQRGLNEQFF. Here the CDR3 DNA reads TGTGCCAGCTCACCCCAGAGGGGGCTAAATGAGCAGTTCTTC.

This clonotype has only one observation. The chain recombines TRBV20-1 with TRBJ2-1; no clear D gene. CDR3 length: 13 residues. Germline loops: CDR1 DFQATT, CDR2 SNEGSKA (reference sequence). Trimming stripped 5 bases from V and 9 bases from J, with 17 bases between. In DNA form, the CDR3 reads TGCAGTGCTCGGACCCCTGGCGCCACTGAGCAGTTCTTC. This translates into CSARTPGATEQFF.

This clonotype was found a few times. The chain links TRBV27 to TRBJ1-1; TRBD1 is a possible D gene (6 bases). Trimming stripped 7 bases from V and 1 base from J, with 13 bases between. This CDR3 is built from 14 residues. Germline V gene lookup returns CDR1 MNHEY and CDR2 SMNVEV (reference sequence). The CDR3 sequence: CASTAGVGNTEAFF. The CDR3 bases are TGTGCCAGCACTGCAGGGGTCGGGAACACTGAAGCTTTCTTT.

The table lists this clonotype with many counts. The V gene is TRBV7-8, the J gene TRBJ1-1; D is possibly TRBD1 (5 bases). The CDR3 sequence is 16 residues long. Germline V CDR1 and CDR2: SGHVS, FQNEAQ. V shed 1 base and J shed 0 bases, with 12 bases lying between them. The CDR3 nucleotides read TGTGCCAGCAGCTTAGAAGGGGCGGGGGTGAACACTGAAGCTTTCTTT. Translation gives CASSLEGAGVNTEAFF.

This chain uses TRBV6-5 with TRBJ2-2, with D perhaps TRBD2 (6 bases). V was cut by 2 bases and J by 3 bases, with 13 bases left in between. CDR1 is MNHEY and CDR2 is SVGAGI in the germline V gene. The CDR3 runs to 16 residues. The CDR3 is CASSYARGGYTGELFF. CDR3 nucleotides: TGTGCCAGCAGTTACGCGCGGGGCGGGTACACCGGGGAGCTGTTTTTT.